Listed here are 19 T cell receptor beta chains from one sample, sequenced in a study of T-cell reconstitution after alpha-beta-depleted transplantation in children. Library preparation (for TCRbeta) was performed with unique molecular identifiers. TCRdb re-called the PCR reads with MiXCR, one entry per CDR3 protein. The table has around 700,000 distinct CDR3 sequences, around 14% seen once. Sequencing was performed on PBMCs, taken before TCRalphabeta/CD19-depleted stem cell transplant. The receptor source for this set is a girl aged 2-10 years with congenital amegakaryocytic thrombocytopenia, due to receive a stem cell transplant.

This clonotype was seen a handful of times. CDR3: CASIAGDSPYEQYF. In nucleotides, the CDR3 is TGTGCCAGCATCGCCGGGGACAGCCCCTACGAGCAGTACTTC. The genes are TRBV12-3 or TRBV12-4 and TRBJ2-7; 7 bases are a match to TRBD1. The length of the CDR3 is 14 residues. J was trimmed by 2 bases and V by 7 bases; bases with no gene match: 8.

This clonotype was counted at least ten times. The chain is built from TRBV5-1 and TRBJ2-5, with D possibly TRBD1 on 5 matching bases. From germline, CDR1 is SGHRS and CDR2 YFSETQ. The length of the CDR3 is 14 residues. V lost 2 bases, J lost 3 bases, and 11 bases lay in between. For the CDR3, the DNA is TGCGCCAGCAGCTTTACCAGGGCCGAAGAGACCCAGTACTTC. As protein: CASSFTRAEETQYF.

The rearrangement joins TRBV5-1 to TRBJ2-3, with D tentatively TRBD1 or TRBD2 (5 bases each). The CDR3 has 15 residues. From germline, CDR1 is SGHRS and CDR2 YFSETQ. Deletions cut 4 bases from V and 6 bases from J, with 18 bases between. The CDR3 is CASSARDAIGDTQYF. The CDR3 coding sequence is TGCGCCAGCAGCGCCCGGGACGCCATCGGGGATACGCAGTATTTT.

This chain links TRBV3-1 with TRBJ1-1, with TRBD1 matching 7 bases. CDR3 size: 14 residues. Germline CDR1 and CDR2: LGHDT and YNNKEL (reference sequence). The junction had 5 bases not matched to a gene; V was cut back by 1 base and J by 6 bases. The CDR3: CASSQGTGFPEAFF. The CDR3 DNA reads as TGTGCCAGCAGCCAAGGGACAGGTTTTCCTGAAGCTTTCTTT.

This clonotype was observed many times. The chain couples TRBV7-6 to TRBJ1-4; D remains ambiguous. V was trimmed by 5 bases and J by 0 bases, leaving 7 bases between them. The CDR3 sequence is 14 residues long. Germline V CDR1 and CDR2: SGHVS, FNYEAQ. The CDR3 DNA is TGTGCCAGCAGCCCCAGTGCAACTAATGAAAAACTGTTTTTT. It is translated as CASSPSATNEKLFF.

Of note for this clonotype: A much larger clonotype is one base distant, so this may be a read error. The rearrangement links TRBV5-1 to TRBJ1-4, with D possibly TRBD1 on 6 matching bases. Germline values: CDR1 SGHRS, CDR2 YFSETQ. This CDR3 comprises 15 residues. As DNA, the CDR3 is TGCGCCAGCTCGACATCCGGGACAAGTAATGGAAAACTGTTTTTT. Its protein product is CASSTSGTSNGKLFF.

The chain has TRBV25-1 and TRBJ2-5; D tentatively fits TRBD1 or TRBD2 (5 bases each). V lost 0 bases to trimming and J lost 5 bases, with 19 bases between them. The CDR3 has 17 amino acids. CDR1 and CDR2 from the germline V gene are MGHDK and SYGVNS. The DNA for the CDR3 is TGTGCCAGCAGTGAATACCATACGGGACGAGGAGCGGAGACCCAGTACTTC. Translation: CASSEYHTGRGAETQYF. The full variable domain, its missing parts supplied by reference TRBV25-1 and TRBJ2-5, is EADIYQTPRYLVIGTGKKITLECSQTMGHDKMYWYQQDPGMELHLIHYSYGVNSTEKGDLSSESTVSRIRTEHFPLTLESARPSHTSQYLCASSEYHTGRGAETQYFGPGTRLLVL.

There are many counts of this clonotype. This sequence joins TRBV7-9 and TRBJ2-7, with a weak D call TRBD2 (6 bases). Germline lookup yields CDR1 SEHNR and CDR2 FQNEAQ (reference sequence). Trimming removed 2 bases from V and 6 bases from J, with 14 bases in between. CDR3 length: 14 residues. CDR3 amino acids: CASSLSMQEGEQYF. CDR3 DNA sequence: TGTGCCAGCAGCTTAAGTATGCAGGAGGGCGAGCAGTACTTC.

This clonotype has only a few counts. V gene TRBV29-1 combines with J gene TRBJ2-3, with TRBD2 as a possible D gene (6 bases). The CDR3 is 13 amino acids. Germline-derived CDR1 and CDR2 are SQVTM and ANQGSEA. V lost 3 bases and J lost 5, with 12 bases in between. The CDR3 coding sequence is TGCAGCGTTGACCGAGGGAGGAAAGATACGCAGTATTTT. This gives the protein CSVDRGRKDTQYF.

The chain joins TRBV28 to TRBJ2-5, with 8 bases that match TRBD1. With 6 bases clipped from V and 0 bases from J, the junction kept 6 bases outside the gene matches. Germline V gene data show CDR1 as MDHEN and CDR2 as SYDVKM. The CDR3 loop spans 15 amino acids. CDR3 amino acids: CASRSPGQDQETQYF. In nucleotides, the CDR3 is TGTGCCAGCAGGAGCCCGGGACAGGACCAAGAGACCCAGTACTTC.

This clonotype has a count of ten or more. This CDR3 reads CASSRDRGSYEQYF. The CDR3 DNA follows: TGTGCCAGCAGCCGGGACAGGGGAAGCTACGAGCAGTACTTC. The gene calls are TRBV6-1 and TRBJ2-7; 10 positions agree with TRBD1. The CDR3 has 14 amino acids. The germline V gene has CDR1 MNHNS and CDR2 SASEGT. V shed 6 bases, J shed 3 bases, and the junction held 5 bases outside the gene matches.

There are a few counts of this clonotype. The V and J genes are TRBV5-1 and TRBJ1-1; the match to TRBD1 covers 7 bases. The CDR3 is 14 residues long. Germline V gene sequence: CDR1 SGHRS, CDR2 YFSETQ. Trimming at V came to 4 bases and at J to 3 bases, leaving 6 bases not matched to a gene. The CDR3 region has the DNA TGCGCCAGCAGCCAAGAAACAGGGGACACTGAAGCTTTCTTT. Amino acid sequence: CASSQETGDTEAFF.

This clonotype was seen repeatedly, ten times or more. The rearrangement links TRBV7-2 to TRBJ2-1; TRBD1 aligns across 9 bases. The CDR3 length is 15 residues. The V segment lost 6 bases and the J segment 4 bases; nucleotides outside the gene matches: 7. CDR1 and CDR2 from the germline V gene are SGHTA and FQGNSA. The chain's CDR3 is CASRERTGVYNEQFF. CDR3 in DNA: TGTGCCAGCAGAGAAAGGACAGGGGTGTACAATGAGCAGTTCTTC.

This clonotype has a count of ten or more. The chain employs TRBV29-1 and TRBJ2-1; D might be TRBD1 (5 bases). With 4 bases removed from V and 9 bases from J, the gap between germline ends came to 19 bases. CDR1 and CDR2 from the germline V gene are SQVTM and ANQGSEA. The CDR3 consists of 14 residues. The CDR3 DNA reads as TGCAGCGTTGGAATTAGGGGAAATGTCCGTGAGCAGTTCTTC. Residues: CSVGIRGNVREQFF.

This chain joins TRBV20-1 and TRBJ2-7; a weak D match, TRBD2 (6 bases). Trimming took 4 bases from V and 3 from J, leaving 16 bases between them. Germline assignment: CDR1 DFQATT and CDR2 SNEGSKA (reference sequence). CDR3 length equals 14 residues. CDR3 residues: CSATRDSGNYEQYF. The CDR3 bases are TGCAGTGCTACCCGGGACTCCGGGAACTACGAGCAGTACTTC.

This clonotype was picked up a small number of times. The gene calls are TRBV6-5 and TRBJ1-3; 9 nucleotides align to TRBD1. This CDR3 has 19 residues. CDR1 is MNHEY, CDR2 SVGAGI, per germline. Trimming cost V 4 bases and J 2 bases; bases outside gene matches: 15. CDR3 region: CASSLVTGGSMGPGNTIYF. The CDR3 DNA follows: TGTGCCAGCAGTTTGGTCACAGGGGGCTCTATGGGGCCTGGAAACACCATATATTTT.

This clonotype was seen ten or more times. This chain joins TRBV5-5 and TRBJ2-2, with 12 bases aligning to TRBD2. The V gene's germline CDR1 is SGHKS and CDR2 YYEKEE (reference sequence). V shed 2 bases and J 3 bases; nucleotides not matched to a gene: 8. CDR3 size: 18 residues. Here the CDR3 DNA reads TGTGCCAGCAGCTTAAATCTAGCGGGAGGGCCGTACACCGGGGAGCTGTTTTTT. Translated: CASSLNLAGGPYTGELFF.

At least ten counts were recorded for this clonotype. The J gene is TRBJ1-2, the V gene TRBV12-3 or TRBV12-4; maybe TRBD1 (5 bases). This CDR3 has 11 residues. The V end lost 6 bases, the J end lost 13 bases, and 15 bases lay between the germline ends. The CDR3 nucleotides are TGTGCCAGCAGCCAGGGACCGGCACTCACCTTC. Translation: CASSQGPALTF.

This clonotype was detected many times. J is TRBJ1-1 and V is TRBV7-8; the D gene is possibly TRBD1 (5 bases). V lost 5 bases and J lost 0, with 10 bases in between. This CDR3 region has 14 residues. Per the germline V gene, CDR1 is SGHVS and CDR2 is FQNEAQ. The CDR3 spells CASSQGRLNTEAFF. The CDR3 DNA reads as TGTGCCAGCAGCCAGGGACGGTTGAACACTGAAGCTTTCTTT. Supplemented by reference TRBV7-8 and TRBJ1-1, the full variable domain reads GAGVSQSPRYKVAKRGQDVALRCDPISGHVSLFWYQQALGQGPEFLTYFQNEAQLDKSGLPSDRFFAERPEGSVSTLKIQRTQQEDSAVYLCASSQGRLNTEAFFGQGTRLTVV.